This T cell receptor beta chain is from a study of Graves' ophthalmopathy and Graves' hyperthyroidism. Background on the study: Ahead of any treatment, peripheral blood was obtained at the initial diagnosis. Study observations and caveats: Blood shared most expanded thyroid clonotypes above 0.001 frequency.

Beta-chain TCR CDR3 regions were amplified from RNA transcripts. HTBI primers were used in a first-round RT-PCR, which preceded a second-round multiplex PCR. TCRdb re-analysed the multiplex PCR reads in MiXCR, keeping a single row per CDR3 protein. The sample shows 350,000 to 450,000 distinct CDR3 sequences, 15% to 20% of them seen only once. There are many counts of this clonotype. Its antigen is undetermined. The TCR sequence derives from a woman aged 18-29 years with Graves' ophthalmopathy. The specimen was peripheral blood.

The CDR3 DNA sequence: TGTGCCAGTAGTATTCTCAAGGCGGCCGGGGGCACTGAAGCTTTCTTT. Protein product: CASSILKAAGGTEAFF. This sequence joins TRBV19 and TRBJ1-1; perhaps TRBD1 as D (5 bases). The V end lost 3 bases, the J end lost 4 bases, and 18 bases lay between the germline ends. CDR1 is LNHDA and CDR2 is SQIVND in the germline V gene (reference sequence). The CDR3 sequence is 16 residues long.